This T cell receptor beta chain was identified during a study of cytomegalovirus exposure and HLA in healthy donors. The ends were cut back, 1 base at V and 5 bases at J, with 9 bases in the middle. Germline V lookup: CDR1 MNHNS, CDR2 SASEGT. The CDR3 loop spans 14 amino acids. Both 60 Vbeta primers and 13 Jbeta primers went into the PCR. The method was immunoSEQ multiplex PCR; TCRdb's version includes in-frame clones alone and lacks a portion of them. The sample records 150,000 to 200,000 clones, approximately 81% being singletons. This chain connects TRBV6-1 to TRBJ1-5; a weak D match, TRBD1 (5 bases). The source material was PBMCs. This TCR came from a woman aged 45-59 years in good health and CMV-seronegative. In DNA, the CDR3 is TGTGCCAGCAGTGAAGGGGGCGGAGATCAGCCCCAGCATTTT. This sequence encodes CASSEGGGDQPQHF.